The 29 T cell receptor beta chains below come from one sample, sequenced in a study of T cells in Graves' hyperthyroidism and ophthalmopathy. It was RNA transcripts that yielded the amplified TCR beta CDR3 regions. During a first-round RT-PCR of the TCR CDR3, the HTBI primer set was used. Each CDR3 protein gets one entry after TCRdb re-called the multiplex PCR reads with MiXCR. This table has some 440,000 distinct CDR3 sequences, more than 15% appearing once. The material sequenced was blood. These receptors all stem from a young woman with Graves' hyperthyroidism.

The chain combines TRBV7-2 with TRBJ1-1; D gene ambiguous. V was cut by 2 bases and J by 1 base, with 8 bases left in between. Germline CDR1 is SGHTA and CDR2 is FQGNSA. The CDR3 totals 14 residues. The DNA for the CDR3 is TGTGCCAGCAGCTTAAACCCAGGGAACACTGAAGCTTTCTTT. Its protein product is CASSLNPGNTEAFF.

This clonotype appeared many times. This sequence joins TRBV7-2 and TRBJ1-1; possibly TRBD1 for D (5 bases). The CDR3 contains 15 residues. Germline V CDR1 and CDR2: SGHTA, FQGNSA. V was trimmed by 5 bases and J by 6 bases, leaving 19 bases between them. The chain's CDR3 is CASSPNSNRGAEAFF. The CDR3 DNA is TGTGCCAGCAGCCCCAACTCAAATCGAGGGGCTGAAGCTTTCTTT.

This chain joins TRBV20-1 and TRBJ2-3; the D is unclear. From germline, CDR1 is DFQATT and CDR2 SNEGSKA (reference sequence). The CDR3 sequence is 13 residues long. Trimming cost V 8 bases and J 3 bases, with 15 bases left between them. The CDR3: CSTSHSRTDTQYF. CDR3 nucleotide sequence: TGCAGTACTTCCCACTCACGGACAGATACGCAGTATTTT.

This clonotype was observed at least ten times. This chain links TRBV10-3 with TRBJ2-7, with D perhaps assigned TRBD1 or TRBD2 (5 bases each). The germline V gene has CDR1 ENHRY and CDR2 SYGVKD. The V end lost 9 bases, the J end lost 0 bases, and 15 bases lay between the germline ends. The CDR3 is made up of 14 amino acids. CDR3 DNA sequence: TGTGCCATAACCCGGGACCGGGACTCCTACGAGCAGTACTTC. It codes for CAITRDRDSYEQYF.

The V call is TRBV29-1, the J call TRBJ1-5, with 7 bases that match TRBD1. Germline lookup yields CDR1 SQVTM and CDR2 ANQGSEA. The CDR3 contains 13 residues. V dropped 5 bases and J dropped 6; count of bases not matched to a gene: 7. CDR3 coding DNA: TGCAGCGTTTGGACAGGAGGGGGTCAGCCCCAGCATTTT. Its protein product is CSVWTGGGQPQHF.

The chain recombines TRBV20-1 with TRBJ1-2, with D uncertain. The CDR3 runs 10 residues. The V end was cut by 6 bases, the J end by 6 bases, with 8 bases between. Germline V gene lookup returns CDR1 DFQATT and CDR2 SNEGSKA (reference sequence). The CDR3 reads CSAESDGYTF. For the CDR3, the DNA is TGCAGTGCGGAGTCTGATGGCTACACCTTC.

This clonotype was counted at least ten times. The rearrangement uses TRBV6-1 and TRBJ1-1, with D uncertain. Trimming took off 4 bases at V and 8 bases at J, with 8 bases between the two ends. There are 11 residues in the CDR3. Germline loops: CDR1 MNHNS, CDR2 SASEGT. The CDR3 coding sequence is TGTGCCAGCAGTGTTGTCCTCGAAGCTTTCTTT. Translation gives CASSVVLEAFF.

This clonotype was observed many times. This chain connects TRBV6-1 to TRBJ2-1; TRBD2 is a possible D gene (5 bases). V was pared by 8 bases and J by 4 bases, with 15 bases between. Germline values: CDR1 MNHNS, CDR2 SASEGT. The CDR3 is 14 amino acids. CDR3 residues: CASGRAPIYNEQFF. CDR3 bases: TGTGCCAGCGGGCGGGCGCCGATTTACAATGAGCAGTTCTTC.

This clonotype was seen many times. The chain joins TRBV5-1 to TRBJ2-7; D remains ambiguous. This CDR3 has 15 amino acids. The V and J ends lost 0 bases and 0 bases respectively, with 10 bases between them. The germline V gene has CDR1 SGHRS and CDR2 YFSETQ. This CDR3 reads CASSLETGVSYEQYF. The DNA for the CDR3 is TGCGCCAGCAGCTTGGAGACGGGTGTCTCCTACGAGCAGTACTTC.

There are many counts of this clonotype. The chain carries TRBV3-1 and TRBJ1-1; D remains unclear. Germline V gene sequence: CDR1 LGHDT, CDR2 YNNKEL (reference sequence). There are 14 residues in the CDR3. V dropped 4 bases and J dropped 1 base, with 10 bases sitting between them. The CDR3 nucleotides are TGTGCCAGCAGCCCCTTGCGGGGGAACACTGAAGCTTTCTTT. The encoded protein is CASSPLRGNTEAFF.

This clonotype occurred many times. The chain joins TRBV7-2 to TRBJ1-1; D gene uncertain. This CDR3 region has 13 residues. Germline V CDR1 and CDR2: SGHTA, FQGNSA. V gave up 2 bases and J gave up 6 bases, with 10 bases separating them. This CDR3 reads CASSLTRVSEAFF. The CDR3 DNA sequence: TGTGCCAGCAGCTTAACTAGGGTTTCTGAAGCTTTCTTT.

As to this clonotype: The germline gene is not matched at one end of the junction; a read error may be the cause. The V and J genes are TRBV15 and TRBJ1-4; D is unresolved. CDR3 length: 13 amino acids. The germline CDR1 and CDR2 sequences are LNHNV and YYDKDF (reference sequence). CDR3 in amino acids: CASSPLGVEKLFF. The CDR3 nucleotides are TGTGCCTCCAGCCCCCTTGGTGTGGAAAAACTGTTTTTT.

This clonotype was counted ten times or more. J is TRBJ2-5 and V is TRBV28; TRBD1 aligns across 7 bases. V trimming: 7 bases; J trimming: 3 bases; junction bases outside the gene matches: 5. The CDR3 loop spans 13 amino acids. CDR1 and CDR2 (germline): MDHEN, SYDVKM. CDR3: CASIRGREETQYF. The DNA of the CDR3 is TGTGCCAGCATAAGGGGGCGGGAAGAGACCCAGTACTTC.

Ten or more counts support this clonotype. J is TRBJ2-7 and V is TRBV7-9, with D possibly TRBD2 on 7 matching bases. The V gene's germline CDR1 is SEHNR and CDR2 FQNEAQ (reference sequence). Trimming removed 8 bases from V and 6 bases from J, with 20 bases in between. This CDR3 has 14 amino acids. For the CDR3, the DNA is TGTGCCAGCTCACGGGGGGCCCGGGCTGGCGAGCAGTACTTC. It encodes CASSRGARAGEQYF.

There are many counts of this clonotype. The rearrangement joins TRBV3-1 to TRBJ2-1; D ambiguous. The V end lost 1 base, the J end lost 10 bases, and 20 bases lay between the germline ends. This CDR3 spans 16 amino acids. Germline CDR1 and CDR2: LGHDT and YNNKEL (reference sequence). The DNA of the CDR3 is TGTGCCAGCAGCCAAGGGGTCCGGGTTTGGAACCTGGAGCAGTTCTTC. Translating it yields CASSQGVRVWNLEQFF.

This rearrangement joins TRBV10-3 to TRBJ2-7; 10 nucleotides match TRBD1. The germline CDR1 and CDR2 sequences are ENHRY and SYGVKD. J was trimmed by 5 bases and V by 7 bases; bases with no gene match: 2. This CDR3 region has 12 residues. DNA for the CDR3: TGTGCCATCACCGGGACAGGGGACGAGCAGTACTTC. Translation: CAITGTGDEQYF.

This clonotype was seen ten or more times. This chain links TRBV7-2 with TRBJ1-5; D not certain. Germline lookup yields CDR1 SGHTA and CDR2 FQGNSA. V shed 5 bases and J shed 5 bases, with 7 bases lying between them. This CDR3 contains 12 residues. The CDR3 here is CASSIPYQPQHF. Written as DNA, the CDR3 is TGTGCCAGCAGCATCCCATATCAGCCCCAGCATTTT. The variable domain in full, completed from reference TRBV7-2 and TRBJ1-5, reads GAGVSQSPSNKVTEKGKDVELRCDPISGHTALYWYRQSLGQGLEFLIYFQGNSAPDKSGLPSDRFSAERTGGSVSTLTIQRTQQEDSAVYLCASSIPYQPQHFGDGTRLSIL.

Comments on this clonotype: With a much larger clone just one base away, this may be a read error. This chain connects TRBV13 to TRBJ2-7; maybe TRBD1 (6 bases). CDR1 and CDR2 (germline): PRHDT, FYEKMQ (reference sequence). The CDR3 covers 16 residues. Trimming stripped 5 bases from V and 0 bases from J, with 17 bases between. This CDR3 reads CASSRRGGFSSYEQYF. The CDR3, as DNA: TGTGCCAGCAGCAGACGAGGGGGTTTTAGCTCCTACGAGCAGTACTTC.

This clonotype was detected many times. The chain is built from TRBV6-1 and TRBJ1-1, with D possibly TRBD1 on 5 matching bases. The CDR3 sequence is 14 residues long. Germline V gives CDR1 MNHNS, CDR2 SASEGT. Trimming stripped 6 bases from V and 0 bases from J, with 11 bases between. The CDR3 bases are TGTGCCAGCAGCAACAGGAAACTGAACACTGAAGCTTTCTTT. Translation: CASSNRKLNTEAFF.

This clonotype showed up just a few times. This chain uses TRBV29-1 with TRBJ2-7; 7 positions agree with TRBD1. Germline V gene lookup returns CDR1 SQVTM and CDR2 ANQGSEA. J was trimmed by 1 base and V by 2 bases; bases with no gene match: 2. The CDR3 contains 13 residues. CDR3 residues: CSVETGESYEQYF. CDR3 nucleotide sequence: TGCAGCGTTGAAACAGGGGAATCCTACGAGCAGTACTTC.

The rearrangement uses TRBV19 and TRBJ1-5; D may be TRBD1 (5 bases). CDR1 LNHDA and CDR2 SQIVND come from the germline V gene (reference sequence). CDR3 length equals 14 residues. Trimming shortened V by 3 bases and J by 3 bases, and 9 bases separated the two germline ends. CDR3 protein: CASSIGGYNQPQHF. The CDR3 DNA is TGTGCCAGTAGTATTGGGGGGTACAATCAGCCCCAGCATTTT.

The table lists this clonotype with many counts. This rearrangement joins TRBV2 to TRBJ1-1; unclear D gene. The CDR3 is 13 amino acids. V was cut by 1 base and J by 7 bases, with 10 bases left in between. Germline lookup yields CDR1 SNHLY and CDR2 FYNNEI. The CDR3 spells CASSEVQEGEAFF. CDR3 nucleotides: TGTGCCAGCAGTGAAGTCCAGGAGGGTGAAGCTTTCTTT. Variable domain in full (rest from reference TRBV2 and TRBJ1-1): EPEVTQTPSHQVTQMGQEVILRCVPISNHLYFYWYRQILGQKVEFLVSFYNNEISEKSEIFDDQFSVERPDGSNFTLKIRSTKLEDSAMYFCASSEVQEGEAFFGQGTRLTVV.

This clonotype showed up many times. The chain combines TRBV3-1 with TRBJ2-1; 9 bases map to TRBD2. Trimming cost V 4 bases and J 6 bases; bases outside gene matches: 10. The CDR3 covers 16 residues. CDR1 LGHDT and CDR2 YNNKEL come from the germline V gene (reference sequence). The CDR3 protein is CASSPELAGVGNEQFF. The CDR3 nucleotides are TGTGCCAGCAGCCCCGAGTTAGCGGGAGTCGGCAATGAGCAGTTCTTC.

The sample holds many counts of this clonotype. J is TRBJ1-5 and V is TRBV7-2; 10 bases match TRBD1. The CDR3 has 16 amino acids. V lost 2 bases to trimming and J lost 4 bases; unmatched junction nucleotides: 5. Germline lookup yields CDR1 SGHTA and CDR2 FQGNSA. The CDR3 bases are TGTGCCAGCAGCTTATCGGGACAGGGGAGGAATCAGCCCCAGCATTTT. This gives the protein CASSLSGQGRNQPQHF.

CDR3 region: CASTRSRGTEAFF. For the CDR3, the DNA is TGTGCCAGTACGAGGAGTCGGGGCACTGAAGCTTTCTTT. The gene calls are TRBV19 and TRBJ1-1; D unresolved. Germline CDR1 LNHDA, CDR2 SQIVND (reference sequence). The CDR3 has 13 residues. The V end was cut by 7 bases, the J end by 4 bases, with 13 bases between. The full variable domain, its missing parts supplied by reference TRBV19 and TRBJ1-1, is DGGITQSPKYLFRKEGQNVTLSCEQNLNHDAMYWYRQDPGQGLRLIYYSQIVNDFQKGDIAEGYSVSREKKESFPLTVTSAQKNPTAFYLCASTRSRGTEAFFGQGTRLTVV.

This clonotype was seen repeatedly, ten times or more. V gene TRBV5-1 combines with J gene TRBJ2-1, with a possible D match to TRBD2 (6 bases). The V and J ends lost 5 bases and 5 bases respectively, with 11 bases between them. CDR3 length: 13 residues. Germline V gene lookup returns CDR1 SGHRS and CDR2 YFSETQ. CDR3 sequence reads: CASRREADNEQFF. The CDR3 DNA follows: TGCGCCAGCAGGAGGGAGGCGGACAATGAGCAGTTCTTC.

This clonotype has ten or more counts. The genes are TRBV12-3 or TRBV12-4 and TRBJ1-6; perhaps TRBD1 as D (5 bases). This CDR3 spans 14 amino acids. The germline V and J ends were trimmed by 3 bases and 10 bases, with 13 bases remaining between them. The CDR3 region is CASSFAGGKSPLHF. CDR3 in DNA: TGTGCCAGCAGTTTCGCCGGGGGAAAATCACCCCTCCACTTT.

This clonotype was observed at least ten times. This CDR3 reads CSAGTSGSDEQFF. The DNA for the CDR3 is TGCAGTGCTGGGACTAGCGGGAGCGATGAGCAGTTCTTC. This chain uses TRBV20-1 with TRBJ2-1, with TRBD2 identical over 14 bases. Germline V gene sequence: CDR1 DFQATT, CDR2 SNEGSKA (reference sequence). V was pared by 5 bases and J by 8 bases, with 2 bases of the junction left unmatched. The CDR3 spans 13 residues.

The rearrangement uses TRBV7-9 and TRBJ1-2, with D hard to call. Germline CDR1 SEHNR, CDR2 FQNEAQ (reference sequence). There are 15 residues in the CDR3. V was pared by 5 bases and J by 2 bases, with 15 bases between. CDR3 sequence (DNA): TGTGCCAGCAGCCCCGGTTTCGCGGAGAACTATGGCTACACCTTC. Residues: CASSPGFAENYGYTF.